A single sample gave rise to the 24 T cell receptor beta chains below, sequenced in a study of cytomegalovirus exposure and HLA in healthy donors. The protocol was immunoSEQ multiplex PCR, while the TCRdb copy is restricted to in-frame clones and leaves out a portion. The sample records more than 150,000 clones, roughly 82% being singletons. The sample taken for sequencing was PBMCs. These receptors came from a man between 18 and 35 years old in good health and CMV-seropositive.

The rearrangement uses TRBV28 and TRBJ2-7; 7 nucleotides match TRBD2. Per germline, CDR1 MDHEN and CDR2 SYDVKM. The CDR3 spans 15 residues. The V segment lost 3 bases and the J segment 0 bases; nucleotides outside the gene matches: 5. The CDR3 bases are TGTGCCAGCAGTTTTGACCGGGAGGCCTCCTACGAGCAGTACTTC. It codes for CASSFDREASYEQYF.

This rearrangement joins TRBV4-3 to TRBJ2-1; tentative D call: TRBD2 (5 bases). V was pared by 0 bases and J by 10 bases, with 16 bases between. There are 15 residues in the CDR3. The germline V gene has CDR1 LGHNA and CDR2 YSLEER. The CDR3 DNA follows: TGCGCCAGCAGCCAAGATGGGAGCGGCGGAAGGGAGCAGTTCTTC. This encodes CASSQDGSGGREQFF.

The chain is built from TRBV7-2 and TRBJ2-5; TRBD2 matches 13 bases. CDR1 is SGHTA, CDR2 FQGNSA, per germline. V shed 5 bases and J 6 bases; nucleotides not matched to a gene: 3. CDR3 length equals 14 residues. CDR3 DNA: TGTGCCAGCAGCGTGGGACTAGCGGGGAAGACCCAGTACTTC. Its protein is CASSVGLAGKTQYF. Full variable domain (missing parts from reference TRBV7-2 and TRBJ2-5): GAGVSQSPSNKVTEKGKDVELRCDPISGHTALYWYRQSLGQGLEFLIYFQGNSAPDKSGLPSDRFSAERTGGSVSTLTIQRTQQEDSAVYLCASSVGLAGKTQYFGPGTRLLVL.

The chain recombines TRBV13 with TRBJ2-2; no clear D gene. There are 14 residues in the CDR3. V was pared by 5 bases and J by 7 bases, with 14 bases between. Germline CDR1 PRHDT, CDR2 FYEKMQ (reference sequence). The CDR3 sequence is CASSAFGSVGELFF. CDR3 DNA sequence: TGTGCCAGCAGCGCGTTCGGGTCGGTCGGGGAGCTGTTTTTT.

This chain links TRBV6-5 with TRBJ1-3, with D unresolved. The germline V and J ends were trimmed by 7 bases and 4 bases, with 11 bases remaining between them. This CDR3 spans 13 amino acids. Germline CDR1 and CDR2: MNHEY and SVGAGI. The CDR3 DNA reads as TGTGCCAGCACCCCAGCGGGAGGAAACACCATATATTTT. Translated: CASTPAGGNTIYF.

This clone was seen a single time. The CDR3 region has the DNA TGTGCCAGCAGCGCTAGGGGGGCGGGACAGGGGAATGAAAAACTGTTTTTT. Encoded protein: CASSARGAGQGNEKLFF. V usage is TRBV9 and J usage is TRBJ1-4, with 10 bases that match TRBD1. This CDR3 has 17 residues. The trim removed 3 bases at V and 5 bases at J, leaving 10 bases unmatched. Germline-derived CDR1 and CDR2 are SGDLS and YYNGEE. Together with reference TRBV9 and TRBJ1-4, the CDR3 gives the full variable domain: DSGVTQTPKHLITATGQRVTLRCSPRSGDLSVYWYQQSLDQGLQFLIQYYNGEERAKGNILERFSAQQFPDLHSELNLSSLELGDSALYFCASSARGAGQGNEKLFFGSGTQLSVL.

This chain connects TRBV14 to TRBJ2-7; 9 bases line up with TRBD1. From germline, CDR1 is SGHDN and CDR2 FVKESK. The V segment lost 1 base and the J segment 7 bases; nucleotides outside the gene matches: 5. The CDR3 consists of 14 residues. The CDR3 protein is CASSQGTGALEQYF. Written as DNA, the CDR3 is TGTGCCAGCAGCCAAGGGACAGGGGCTTTAGAGCAGTACTTC.

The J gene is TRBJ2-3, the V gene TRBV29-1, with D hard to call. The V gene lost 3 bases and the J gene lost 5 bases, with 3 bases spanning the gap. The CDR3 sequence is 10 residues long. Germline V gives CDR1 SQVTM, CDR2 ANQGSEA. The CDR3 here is CSVDGDTQYF. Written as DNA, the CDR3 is TGCAGCGTTGACGGAGATACGCAGTATTTT.

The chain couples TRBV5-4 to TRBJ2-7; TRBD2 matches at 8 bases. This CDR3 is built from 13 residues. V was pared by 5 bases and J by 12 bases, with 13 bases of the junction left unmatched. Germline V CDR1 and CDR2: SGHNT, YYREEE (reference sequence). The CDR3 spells CASSPPGLDLWYF. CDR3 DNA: TGTGCCAGCAGTCCACCGGGACTAGATTTGTGGTACTTC.

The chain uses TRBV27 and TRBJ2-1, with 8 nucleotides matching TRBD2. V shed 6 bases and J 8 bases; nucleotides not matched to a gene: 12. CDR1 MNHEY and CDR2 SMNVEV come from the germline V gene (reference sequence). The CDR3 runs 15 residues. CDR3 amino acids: CASSWAGGGGDEQFF. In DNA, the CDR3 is TGTGCCAGCAGCTGGGCGGGAGGAGGGGGGGATGAGCAGTTCTTC.

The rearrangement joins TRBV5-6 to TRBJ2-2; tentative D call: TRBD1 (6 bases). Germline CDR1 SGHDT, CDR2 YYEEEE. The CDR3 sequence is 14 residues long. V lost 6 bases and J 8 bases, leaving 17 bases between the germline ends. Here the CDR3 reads CASNPGTWKGELFF. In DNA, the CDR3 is TGTGCCAGCAACCCCGGGACATGGAAGGGGGAGCTGTTTTTT.

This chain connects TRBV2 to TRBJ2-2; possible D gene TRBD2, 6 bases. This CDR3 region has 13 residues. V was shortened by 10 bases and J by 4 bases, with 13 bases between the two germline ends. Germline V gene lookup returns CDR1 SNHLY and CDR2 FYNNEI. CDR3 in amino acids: CATTGEFTGELFF. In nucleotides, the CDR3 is TGTGCCACCACGGGGGAGTTCACCGGGGAGCTGTTTTTT.

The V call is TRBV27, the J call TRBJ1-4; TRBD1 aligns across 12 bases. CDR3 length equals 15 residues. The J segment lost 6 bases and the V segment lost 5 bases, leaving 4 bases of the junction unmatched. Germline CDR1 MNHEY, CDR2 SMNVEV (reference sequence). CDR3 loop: CASSGTGGGYEKLFF. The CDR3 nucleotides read TGTGCCAGCAGTGGGACAGGGGGCGGCTATGAAAAACTGTTTTTT.

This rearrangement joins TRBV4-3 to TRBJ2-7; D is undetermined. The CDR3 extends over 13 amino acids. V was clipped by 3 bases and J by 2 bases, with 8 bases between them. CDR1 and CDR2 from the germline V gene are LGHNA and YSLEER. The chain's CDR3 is CASSQILAYEQYF. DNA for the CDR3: TGCGCCAGCAGCCAGATACTTGCCTACGAGCAGTACTTC.

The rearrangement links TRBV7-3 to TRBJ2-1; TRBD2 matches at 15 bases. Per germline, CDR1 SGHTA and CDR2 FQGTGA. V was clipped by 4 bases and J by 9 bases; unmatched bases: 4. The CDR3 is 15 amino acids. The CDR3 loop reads CASSSGLAGGAEQFF. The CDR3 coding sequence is TGTGCCAGCAGCTCGGGACTAGCGGGAGGCGCTGAGCAGTTCTTC. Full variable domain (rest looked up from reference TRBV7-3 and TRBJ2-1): GAGVSQTPSNKVTEKGKYVELRCDPISGHTALYWYRQSLGQGPEFLIYFQGTGAADDSGLPNDRFFAVRPEGSVSTLKIQRTERGDSAVYLCASSSGLAGGAEQFFGPGTRLTVL.

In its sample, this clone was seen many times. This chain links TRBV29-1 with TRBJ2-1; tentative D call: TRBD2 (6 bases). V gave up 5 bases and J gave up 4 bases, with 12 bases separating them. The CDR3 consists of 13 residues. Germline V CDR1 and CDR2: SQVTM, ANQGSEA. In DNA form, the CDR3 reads TGCAGCGTTAGTCTAGCGCAGTACAATGAGCAGTTCTTC. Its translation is CSVSLAQYNEQFF.

The CDR3 here is CASSVLYSGYEQYF. The CDR3 bases are TGTGCCAGCAGCGTGCTTTATAGCGGCTACGAGCAGTACTTC. This chain connects TRBV5-6 to TRBJ2-7, with D perhaps matching TRBD2 (6 bases). V was trimmed by 4 bases and J by 3 bases, leaving 14 bases between them. CDR1 is SGHDT and CDR2 is YYEEEE in the germline V gene. This CDR3 is built from 14 residues.

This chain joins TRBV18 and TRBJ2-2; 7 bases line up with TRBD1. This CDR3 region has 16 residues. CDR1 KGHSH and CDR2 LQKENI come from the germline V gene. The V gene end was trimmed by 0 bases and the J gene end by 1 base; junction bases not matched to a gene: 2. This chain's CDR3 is CASSPPTGRNTGELFF. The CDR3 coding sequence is TGTGCCAGCTCACCACCGACAGGGCGGAACACCGGGGAGCTGTTTTTT.

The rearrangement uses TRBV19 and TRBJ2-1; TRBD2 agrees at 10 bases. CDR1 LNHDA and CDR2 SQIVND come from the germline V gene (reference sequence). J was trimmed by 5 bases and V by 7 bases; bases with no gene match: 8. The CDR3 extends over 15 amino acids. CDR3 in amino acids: CASIETGLANNEQFF. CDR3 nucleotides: TGTGCCAGTATTGAAACGGGACTAGCGAACAATGAGCAGTTCTTC. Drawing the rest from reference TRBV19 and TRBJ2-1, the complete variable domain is DGGITQSPKYLFRKEGQNVTLSCEQNLNHDAMYWYRQDPGQGLRLIYYSQIVNDFQKGDIAEGYSVSREKKESFPLTVTSAQKNPTAFYLCASIETGLANNEQFFGPGTRLTVL.

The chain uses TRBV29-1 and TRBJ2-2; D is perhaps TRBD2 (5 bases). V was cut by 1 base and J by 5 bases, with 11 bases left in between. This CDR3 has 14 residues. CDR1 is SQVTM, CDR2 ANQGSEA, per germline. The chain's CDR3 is CSVEGGVRTGELFF. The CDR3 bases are TGCAGCGTTGAAGGGGGAGTAAGAACCGGGGAGCTGTTTTTT.

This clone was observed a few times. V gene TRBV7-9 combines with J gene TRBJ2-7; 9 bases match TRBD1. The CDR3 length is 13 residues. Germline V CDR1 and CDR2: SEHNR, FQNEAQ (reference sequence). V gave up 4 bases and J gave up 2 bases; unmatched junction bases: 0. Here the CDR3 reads CASSWDRAYEQYF. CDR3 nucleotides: TGTGCCAGCAGCTGGGACAGGGCCTACGAGCAGTACTTC. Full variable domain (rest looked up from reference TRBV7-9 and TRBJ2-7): DTGVSQNPRHKITKRGQNVTFRCDPISEHNRLYWYRQTLGQGPEFLTYFQNEAQLEKSRLLSDRFSAERPKGSFSTLEIQRTEQGDSAMYLCASSWDRAYEQYFGPGTRLTVT.

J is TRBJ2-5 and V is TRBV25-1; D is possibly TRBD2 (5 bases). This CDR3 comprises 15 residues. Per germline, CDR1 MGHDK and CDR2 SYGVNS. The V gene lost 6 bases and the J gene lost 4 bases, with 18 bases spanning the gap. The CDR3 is CASRPSGRITETQYF. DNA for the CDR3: TGTGCCAGCAGACCTAGTGGGAGAATTACAGAGACCCAGTACTTC.

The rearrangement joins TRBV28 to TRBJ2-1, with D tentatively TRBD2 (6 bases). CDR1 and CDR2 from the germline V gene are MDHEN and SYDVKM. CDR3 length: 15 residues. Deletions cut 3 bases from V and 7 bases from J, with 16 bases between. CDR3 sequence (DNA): TGTGCCAGCAGTTTGGCGTCGGGCGGGACGAATGAGCAGTTCTTC. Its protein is CASSLASGGTNEQFF.

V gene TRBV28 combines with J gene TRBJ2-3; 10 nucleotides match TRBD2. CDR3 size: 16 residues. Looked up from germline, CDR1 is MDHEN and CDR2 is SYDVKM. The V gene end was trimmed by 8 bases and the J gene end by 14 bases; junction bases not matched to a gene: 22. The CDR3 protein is CASHRWGSSGTSEGYF. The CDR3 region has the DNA TGTGCCAGCCACCGTTGGGGTTCTTCCGGGACTAGCGAGGGGTATTTT.